This TCR beta chain was retrieved from a study of beta chain features in type 1 diabetes. Study background: Across the samples, roughly 98,000,000 sorted cells were examined in total.

Every single donor gave one heparinised blood draw, and these averaged around 0.12 L. Only a few counts were recorded for this clone. As yet, its antigen is unknown. Findings of the study overall: Using cDNA template may skew counts toward highly expressing activated cells. Significant though moderate, a shortening of TCRB CDR3s appeared in all four CD4+ subsets of Type 1 diabetes patients.

Trimming shortened V by 4 bases and J by 4 bases, and 12 bases separated the two germline ends. Germline CDR1 reads SGHTA; CDR2 reads FQGNSA. The CDR3 length is 14 residues. Isolated RNA was reverse transcribed in full, so expressed TCRB transcripts were sequenced. Produced via immunoSEQ multiplex PCR; TCRdb's table is partial and in-frame only. The data contain some 240,000 clones, roughly 17% of them singletons. Sample: naive CD4+ T cells from blood. This chain uses TRBV7-2 with TRBJ2-3, with D perhaps TRBD2 (5 bases). This clonotype was obtained from a man aged 30 to 39 with type 1 diabetes. This chain's CDR3 is CASSSPSLADTQYF. The CDR3 nucleotides are TGTGCCAGCAGCTCTCCTAGCTTGGCAGATACGCAGTATTTT.